The 2 T cell receptor beta chains below were found in one sample sequenced in a study of blood T cell repertoires in COVID-19. Only in-frame clones appear in the TCRdb table, and some are missing; sequencing was by immunoSEQ multiplex PCR. This sample has some 240,000 clones, with approximately 84% found just once. Sequenced material: PBMCs or T cells enriched from blood (not recorded which). These receptors originate from a woman in her forties or fifties who had been exposed to COVID-19.

The V call is TRBV10-3, the J call TRBJ2-2; possibly TRBD1 for D (5 bases). Per the germline V gene, CDR1 is ENHRY and CDR2 is SYGVKD. The CDR3 runs 14 residues. V was cut by 7 bases and J by 5 bases, with 14 bases left in between. The CDR3 is CAINAKDSTGELFF. The CDR3 coding sequence is TGTGCCATCAATGCTAAAGACAGTACCGGGGAGCTGTTTTTT.

V gene TRBV27 combines with J gene TRBJ1-2; the match to TRBD1 covers 7 bases. The CDR3 is 14 residues long. The V and J ends lost 6 bases and 4 bases, in that order; junction bases with no gene match: 8. CDR1 and CDR2 (germline): MNHEY, SMNVEV (reference sequence). CDR3 bases: TGTGCCAGCAGCCGGTACAGGGGCGGCTATGGCTACACCTTC. Protein product: CASSRYRGGYGYTF.